The 16 T cell receptor beta chains in this list originate from one sample, sequenced in a study of blood T cells in healthy people across ages (dated by TCRdb to between 2014 and 2017). Library generation was performed with 5' RACE. For sequencing, an Illumina HiSeq 2500 was employed. A second PCR of roughly 7 to 12 cycles was run with a J-beta primer mix and a sample-barcoded 5' primer. TCRdb handled the public reads itself, with Q25 trimming in fastp and clone calling in MiXCR, and kept productive beta chains. One record per CDR3 amino acid sequence lists the most common genes and DNA. The sample table holds 900,000 to 950,000 distinct CDR3 sequences, of which 25% to 30% were seen once. The top ten hold roughly 10% of the sample. These same data were also listed under a study on T cells of mothers and their children.

The sample consisted of blood. The receptors stem from a woman aged 40 to 50 in good health.

This clonotype was counted many times. The J gene is TRBJ1-2, the V gene TRBV12-3 or TRBV12-4, with no clear D. Trimming left V 3 bases short and J 2 bases short, with 19 bases between. This CDR3 contains 17 residues. The CDR3 bases are TGTGCCAGCAGTTTTTTTGACTCCCTCCAGGCAAACTATGGCTACACCTTC. Encoded protein: CASSFFDSLQANYGYTF.

The sample holds a few counts of this clonotype. The chain links TRBV10-3 to TRBJ2-1, with TRBD2 matching 12 bases. Per germline, CDR1 ENHRY and CDR2 SYGVKD. The CDR3 totals 13 residues. After removal of 10 bases from V and 10 bases from J, the junction contained 8 bases not matched to a gene. The CDR3 reads CATGLAGTYEQFF. For the CDR3, the DNA is TGTGCCACGGGACTAGCGGGTACCTACGAGCAGTTCTTC.

This clonotype was counted many times. The J gene is TRBJ1-2, the V gene TRBV14; 7 nucleotides align to TRBD1. The V and J ends lost 4 bases and 8 bases, in that order; junction bases with no gene match: 7. Germline V CDR1 and CDR2: SGHDN, FVKESK. This CDR3 contains 13 residues. The CDR3, as DNA: TGTGCCAGCAGCCTCCTCGGACAGGACGGCTACACCTTC. Protein product: CASSLLGQDGYTF.

Points on this clonotype: The junction and the germline gene differ at one end; a read error may be behind it. The genes are TRBV6-2 or TRBV6-3 and TRBJ1-5; D remains ambiguous. Looked up from germline, CDR1 is MNHEY and CDR2 is SVGEGT. The CDR3 is 14 amino acids. CDR3 amino acids: CACSYLGINQPQHF. CDR3 DNA: TGTGCCTGCAGTTACTTGGGGATAAATCAGCCCCAGCATTTT.

With regard to this clonotype: Since a much larger clone is just one base distant, this may be a read error. The chain combines TRBV20-1 with TRBJ2-1; the match to TRBD2 covers 7 bases. CDR1 DFQATT and CDR2 SNEGSKA come from the germline V gene (reference sequence). The CDR3 length is 15 residues. In DNA, the CDR3 is TGCAGAGCTTCGCCGTATAGCGGGTCTTACAATGAGCAGTTCTTC. Protein sequence: CRASPYSGSYNEQFF.

V gene TRBV2 combines with J gene TRBJ1-4, with 8 bases fitting TRBD1. The V gene's germline CDR1 is SNHLY and CDR2 FYNNEI. This CDR3 has 16 residues. Trimming took 6 bases from V and 6 from J; bases not matched to a gene: 12. The CDR3 sequence is CASRDRTGKKDEKLFF. The CDR3, as DNA: TGTGCCAGCAGAGATCGGACAGGGAAGAAGGATGAAAAACTGTTTTTT.

This sequence joins TRBV7-2 and TRBJ1-2; D unclear. Per germline, CDR1 SGHTA and CDR2 FQGNSA. Trimming removed 3 bases from V and 2 bases from J, with 10 bases in between. The length of the CDR3 is 14 residues. CDR3 nucleotides: TGTGCCAGCAGCTTTTCCGCAGACAACTATGGCTACACCTTC. Its translation: CASSFSADNYGYTF.

This clonotype has more than one count but fewer than ten. The chain combines TRBV12-3 or TRBV12-4 with TRBJ2-3; perhaps TRBD2 as D (5 bases). This CDR3 is 16 amino acids long. V was pared by 1 base and J by 2 bases, with 13 bases between. Here the CDR3 DNA reads TGTGCCAGCAGTTTAGGGCTAGCCCTCCTCACAGATACGCAGTATTTT. This codes for CASSLGLALLTDTQYF.

DNA of the CDR3: TGTGCCAGCAGCCCGGAGGAGGAAGAGACCCAGTACTTC. Residues: CASSPEEEETQYF. The chain carries TRBV3-1 and TRBJ2-5; perhaps TRBD2 as D (5 bases). This CDR3 region has 13 residues. Trimming removed 4 bases from V and 3 bases from J, with 9 bases in between. Per the germline V gene, CDR1 is LGHDT and CDR2 is YNNKEL (reference sequence).

Turning to this clonotype: A much larger clone lies a single base off, so this may be a read error. The V and J genes are TRBV27 and TRBJ2-7; 10 nucleotides match TRBD2. Germline V gene sequence: CDR1 MNHEY, CDR2 SMNVEV (reference sequence). The CDR3 covers 13 residues. The CDR3 region has the DNA TGTGCCTGCAGTTTTACACTAGCGGGGGAGCAGTACTTC. This codes for CACSFTLAGEQYF.

The sample holds many counts of this clonotype. V is TRBV18 and J is TRBJ1-1; D is ambiguous. The CDR3 is 12 amino acids. V gave up 5 bases and J gave up 0 bases, with 4 bases separating them. The germline V gene has CDR1 KGHSH and CDR2 LQKENI. Here the CDR3 DNA reads TGTGCCAGCTCATCAATGAACACTGAAGCTTTCTTT. Residues: CASSSMNTEAFF.

The chain couples TRBV7-2 to TRBJ2-1, with 7 bases aligning to TRBD1. Germline V gives CDR1 SGHTA, CDR2 FQGNSA. The CDR3 covers 15 residues. The trim removed 5 bases at V and 6 bases at J, leaving 10 bases unmatched. The CDR3 sequence: CASSTHRGRGNEQFF. In DNA form, the CDR3 reads TGTGCCAGCAGCACCCACAGGGGACGCGGCAATGAGCAGTTCTTC.

V and J are TRBV6-6 and TRBJ2-1; TRBD2 matches 11 bases. Looked up from germline, CDR1 is MNHNY and CDR2 is SVGAGI (reference sequence). Trimming at V came to 0 bases and at J to 9 bases, leaving 10 bases not matched to a gene. The CDR3 runs 17 residues. The CDR3 DNA follows: TGTGCCAGCAGTTACTCGGAGCTAGCGGGGGGCGTGGGTGAGCAGTTCTTC. Protein: CASSYSELAGGVGEQFF.

This clonotype was seen ten or more times. The V call is TRBV4-1, the J call TRBJ2-7, with 8 bases lining up with TRBD1. V lost 0 bases, J lost 3 bases, and 7 bases stayed unmatched. Germline lookup yields CDR1 MGHRA and CDR2 YSYEKL. The CDR3 runs 16 residues. CDR3 region: CASSQEPDRDNYEQYF. CDR3 coding DNA: TGCGCCAGCAGCCAAGAACCGGACAGGGACAACTACGAGCAGTACTTC.

V usage is TRBV24-1 and J usage is TRBJ1-6; 9 nucleotides agree with TRBD1. Germline trimming cut 12 bases from V and 5 bases from J; bases unmatched to any gene: 13. This CDR3 has 16 residues. Germline values: CDR1 KGHDR, CDR2 SFDVKD. The DNA of the CDR3 is TGTGCCGCAAACCAAACAGGGGGCGGTCATAATTCACCCCTCCACTTT. This sequence encodes CAANQTGGGHNSPLHF.

The chain carries TRBV12-3 or TRBV12-4 and TRBJ2-1, with TRBD2 matching over 12 bases. V lost 5 bases, J lost 9 bases, and 5 bases stayed unmatched. CDR3 size: 14 residues. DNA of the CDR3: TGTGCCAGCAGTACCCTAGCGGGAGGGTCTGAGCAGTTCTTC. It specifies CASSTLAGGSEQFF.